The sequence of this T cell receptor (beta chain) was determined in a study of CD8+ T cells in alopecia areata. The wider study: Patients remained on tofacitinib for 6 to 18 months and then went 6 months without it.

Both peripheral blood and punch biopsies of lesional scalp skin were obtained from patients who had alopecia areata. cDNA serving as the sequencing template came from extracted, reverse transcribed RNA. Assay used: immunoSEQ multiplex PCR; TCRdb lists only in-frame clones, some missing. The sample records some 200,000 clones, 59% being singletons. Germline loops: CDR1 MNHEY, CDR2 SVGAGI. V was pared by 3 bases and J by 7 bases, with 8 bases of the junction left unmatched. The CDR3 runs 16 residues. The material was CD4+ T cells sorted from blood, obtained at week 0. The V and J genes are TRBV6-5 and TRBJ1-6; 8 bases agree with TRBD1. This receptor was taken from a human donor with alopecia areata. The CDR3 is CASSYSFGTGNSPLHF. The CDR3 nucleotides are TGTGCCAGCAGTTATAGTTTCGGGACAGGCAATTCACCCCTCCACTTT.